A selection of T cell receptor beta chains follows, all from one sample in a study of CDR3 diversity in severe acne. MiXCR, run by TCRdb on the PCR reads, gives a single entry per CDR3 protein. This table has about 90,000 distinct CDR3 sequences, about 48% appearing once. Material: blood. These receptors all come from a male donor in good health, serving as a control. Each CDR3 is given with its conserved first and last residue. A D gene is named only where the DNA matches it firmly. Not all rows give a size; the values are once, few, many and, for expanded clones, a class.

TRBV19	TRBD1	TRBJ1-2	once	TGTGCCAGTAGGACGGGACAGGGTTATGGCTACACCTTC	CASRTGQGYGYTF
TRBV7-9	NA	TRBJ2-1	NA	TGTGCCACCCCCCCCCCCGCCCCCCCCCATGAGCCCCTCTTC	CATPPPAPPHEPLF
TRBV6-1	TRBD1	TRBJ2-5	NA	TGTGCCAGCAGTATAGGGACAGGGGGAGAGACCCAGTACTTC	CASSIGTGGETQYF
TRBV5-1	NA	TRBJ2-7	NA	TGCGCCAGCAGCTCCAGCGTAGCTGGGGGGTACGAGCAGTACTTC	CASSSSVAGGYEQYF
TRBV5-4	NA	TRBJ1-1	NA	TGTGCCAGCAGCTTTGAGAGTTTCTTT	CASSFESFF
TRBV19	TRBD2	TRBJ2-7	NA	TGTGCCAGTAGTATCGGGACTAGCGGGAATCTCGAGCAGTACTTC	CASSIGTSGNLEQYF
TRBV28	NA	TRBJ2-7	few	TGTGCCAGTAAGAGCGGGACAGTCCTGTGGGAGCAGTACTTC	CASKSGTVLWEQYF
TRBV14	NA	TRBJ2-3	many	TGTGCCAGCAGCCACCAAGCGCATTACTTAGATACGCAGTATTTT	CASSHQAHYLDTQYF
TRBV12-3/TRBV12-4	TRBD1	TRBJ1-1	NA	TGTGCCAGCAGTCCTACAGGGGGCGAGGGCACTGAAGCTTTCTTT	CASSPTGGEGTEAFF
TRBV20-1	NA	TRBJ1-1	NA	TGCAGTGTACTCGCGGGGAACGGGGGCACTGAAGCTTTCTTT	CSVLAGNGGTEAFF
TRBV2	TRBD1	TRBJ2-7	NA	TGTGCCAGGACTGAGGGACAGGGGCCAACCTACGAGCAGTACTTC	CARTEGQGPTYEQYF
TRBV5-1	NA	TRBJ1-2	NA	TGCGCCAGCAGCCTGGCTTATCCGAGTCAAAACTATGGCTACACCTTC	CASSLAYPSQNYGYTF
TRBV20-1	NA	TRBJ2-5	NA	TGCAGTGCCGTAAAAGGTGGAGAAGAGACCCAGTACTTC	CSAVKGGEETQYF
TRBV5-4	NA	TRBJ1-2	NA	TGTGCCAGCAGCCTCCGGGGGGACTATGGCTACACCTTC	CASSLRGDYGYTF
TRBV4-2	NA	TRBJ1-3	NA	TGTGCCAGCAGCCGAGAACGCCATGTAACGGATGGAAACACCATATATTTT	CASSRERHVTDGNTIYF
TRBV6-1	NA	TRBJ1-1	few	TGTGCCAGCAGGAGCGGGTGGGGCACTGAAGCTTTCTTT	CASRSGWGTEAFF
TRBV9	NA	TRBJ1-1	NA	TGTGCCAGCAGCGCCTACAACTCACTCTGGAACACTGAAGCTTTCTTT	CASSAYNSLWNTEAFF
TRBV20-1	NA	TRBJ1-5	NA	TGCAGTGCCAGCAGCCCCAGGGGTAGCAATCAGCCCCAGCATTTT	CSASSPRGSNQPQHF
TRBV2	TRBD1	TRBJ2-5	NA	TGTGCCAGCAGTCGGACCCGGGACAGGTCCAATCAGCCCCAGTACTTC	CASSRTRDRSNQPQYF
TRBV29-1	TRBD2	TRBJ2-2	medium-sized	TGCAGCGTTGAAGATCGTAGCGGGGGGACCTCCGGGGAGCTGTTTTTT	CSVEDRSGGTSGELFF
TRBV5-6	TRBD1	TRBJ2-1	NA	TGTGCCAGCAGCTTGGCACAGGGGACACCCAATGAGCAGTTCTTC	CASSLAQGTPNEQFF
TRBV2	NA	TRBJ2-7	NA	TGTGCCAGCAGCGGGGAGCGGGGACAGATCTACGAGCAGTACTTC	CASSGERGQIYEQYF
TRBV20-1	TRBD2	TRBJ2-5	NA	TGCAGTGCCTTCTCCGGGACTAGCGGGAGAAAAGAGACCCAGTACTTC	CSAFSGTSGRKETQYF
TRBV28	TRBD1	TRBJ2-1	NA	TGTGCCAGCAGTTCCGGGACAGGGAACTATGGCTACAATGAGCAGTTCTTC	CASSSGTGNYGYNEQFF
TRBV2	TRBD1	TRBJ1-2	NA	TGTGCCAGCCGGGACAGGGTGGGCTGTGGCTACACCTTC	CASRDRVGCGYTF
TRBV29-1	TRBD1	TRBJ1-2	few	TGCAGCGTTGAGTTGGGACAGTACTATGGCTACACCTTC	CSVELGQYYGYTF
TRBV20-1	NA	TRBJ1-2	few	TGCAGTGCCAGCGGGACGGGGGGCTACACCTTC	CSASGTGGYTF
TRBV7-9	NA	TRBJ2-7	NA	TGTGCCAGCAGCTATACGGGCACCGGGGAGCTGTACTTC	CASSYTGTGELYF
TRBV2	TRBD1	TRBJ1-1	NA	TGTGCCAGCACCAGACAGGGGGGGACTGAAGCTTTCTTT	CASTRQGGTEAFF
TRBV7-2	NA	TRBJ2-3	NA	NA	CASSPSGEGEAFFGTDTQYF
TRBV20-1	NA	TRBJ2-3	once	TGCAGTGCTAGCGCCGGGGCAGTAAGCACAGATACGCAGTATTTT	CSASAGAVSTDTQYF
TRBV7-8	NA	TRBJ2-7	NA	TGTGCCAGCAGTGAAGGACAGCCGCCATACGAGCAGTACTTC	CASSEGQPPYEQYF
TRBV10-3	NA	TRBJ2-7	NA	TGTGCCATCAGTGATTCCCAGGGGCCGTCTCTCTCCTACGAGCAGTACTTC	CAISDSQGPSLSYEQYF
TRBV29-1	TRBD1	TRBJ2-7	NA	TGCAGCGTTGTGACAGGGGGGTACGAGCAGTACTTC	CSVVTGGYEQYF
TRBV7-7	NA	TRBJ2-3	many	TGTGCCAGCAGCAGAGGAGACACAGATACGCAGTATTTT	CASSRGDTDTQYF
TRBV15	NA	TRBJ2-7	NA	TGTGCCGCCAGCAGTGAGGGTTCGGAGGGTTCCTACGAGCAGTACTTC	CAASSEGSEGSYEQYF
TRBV12-3/TRBV12-4	NA	TRBJ2-2	NA	TGTGCCAGCAGGCCAGACTTGGCCGGGGAGCTGTTTTTT	CASRPDLAGELFF
TRBV9	TRBD2	TRBJ2-5	NA	TGTGCCAGCAGCGTAGGGACTAGCGGGGGGTTTCAAGAGACCCAGTACTTC	CASSVGTSGGFQETQYF
TRBV28	TRBD2	TRBJ2-1	many	TGTGCCAGCAGCACCTCGGGAGGGGCGCAAACCTACAATGAGCAGTTCTTC	CASSTSGGAQTYNEQFF
TRBV24-1	NA	TRBJ2-2	NA	TGTGCCACCAGCGCTGTTGGGGGGATCCTTCAACGAACCGGGGAGCTGTTTTTT	CATSAVGGILQRTGELFF
TRBV20-1	NA	TRBJ1-5	many	TGCAGTGCTAGAGATCTCCGGGAATCTAGCAATCAGCCCCAGCATTTT	CSARDLRESSNQPQHF
TRBV12-3/TRBV12-4	NA	TRBJ1-2	many	TGTGCCAGCAGCGTGAACTATGGCTACACCTTC	CASSVNYGYTF
TRBV25-1	NA	TRBJ1-3	NA	TGCGCCAGCAGTGACGCGGGAGACTCTGGAAACACCATATATTTT	CASSDAGDSGNTIYF
TRBV5-1	TRBD2	TRBJ2-3	many	TGCGCCAGCAGGACGGGGGGGGGGACAGATACGCAGTATTTT	CASRTGGGTDTQYF
TRBV4-2	NA	TRBJ1-2	few	TGTGCCAGCAGCCAAGGGGAGACAGTCTTAACGGGGGGCTACACCTTC	CASSQGETVLTGGYTF
TRBV19	NA	TRBJ2-7	many	TGTGCCAGTAGTCTTGGGGACATCTCCTACGAGCAGTACTTC	CASSLGDISYEQYF
TRBV19	NA	TRBJ1-4	NA	TGTGCCAGTAGTCCAGCGTCTGCAACTAATGAAAAACTGTTTTTT	CASSPASATNEKLFF
TRBV11-2	NA	TRBJ2-7	once	TGTGCCAGCGGCTTGCTGGGGGCCTACGAGCAGTACTTC	CASGLLGAYEQYF
TRBV29-1	NA	TRBJ2-7	NA	NA	CSVEVLRQQYF
TRBV7-8	TRBD2	TRBJ2-1	NA	TGTGCCAGCAGCCCCATGGGCCTAGCGGGGGAGGATGAGCAGTTCTTC	CASSPMGLAGEDEQFF
TRBV5-5	NA	TRBJ2-2	NA	TGTGCCAGCAGCTTGAGGTTGGGGACCGAGAACACCGGGGAGCTGTTTTTT	CASSLRLGTENTGELFF
TRBV20-1	TRBD1	TRBJ1-2	NA	TGCAGTGCTAGCGGACAGGCGGGTTCACCCCTCCACTATGGCTACACCTTC	CSASGQAGSPLHYGYTF
TRBV6-4	TRBD1	TRBJ2-7	NA	TGTGCCAGCAGTGACGGCCAGGGGGCTGGCGAGCAGTACTTC	CASSDGQGAGEQYF
TRBV27	NA	TRBJ2-5	NA	TGCGCCAGCAGTGCCTACGATACCCAGTACTTC	CASSAYDTQYF
TRBV7-8	NA	TRBJ2-7	NA	TGTGCCAGCGGATCCTCGGACAGATGGATCAGATCCGAGCAGTACTTC	CASGSSDRWIRSEQYF
TRBV6-6	NA	TRBJ1-3	once	TGTGCCAGCAGGGTCGCCGGGTCTGGAAACACCATATATTTT	CASRVAGSGNTIYF
TRBV6-1	TRBD1	TRBJ1-6	NA	TGTGCCAGCGGGGGACAGGGCGATTCACCCCTCCACTTT	CASGGQGDSPLHF
TRBV30	NA	TRBJ1-2	many	TGTGCCTGGAGGGGGTGGGGGAAGAGCTATGGCTACACCTTC	CAWRGWGKSYGYTF
TRBV25-1	NA	TRBJ1-2	NA	TGTGCCAGCTGGATCCTTAACTATGGCTACACCTTC	CASWILNYGYTF